These T cell receptor beta chains were read from a single sample in a study of early T cells in non-severe SARS-CoV-2 infection. TCRdb processed the 5' RACE reads anew with MiXCR; each CDR3 protein has one entry. This table holds around 75,000 distinct CDR3 sequences, about 9% found once. Material: whole blood. The origin of the receptors is an adult who was a healthcare worker with PCR-confirmed SARS-CoV-2 infection or an uninfected control (not recorded which). Both conserved end residues are part of each CDR3. D genes are given only for firm matches. Clone size, where shown, is once, few, many, or a class for clones that have expanded.

abundance	j_gene	d_gene	v_gene	CDR3aa	CDR3nt
many	TRBJ1-1	NA	TRBV19	CASSTKGNTEAFF	TGTGCCAGTAGTACCAAGGGGAACACTGAAGCTTTCTTT
many	TRBJ2-2	NA	TRBV5-6	CASSLRGAYTGELFF	TGTGCCAGCAGCTTACGGGGGGCCTACACCGGGGAGCTGTTTTTT
many	TRBJ2-7	NA	TRBV20-1	CSAGALGEQYF	TGCAGTGCTGGCGCGCTAGGAGAGCAGTACTTC
few	TRBJ2-5	NA	TRBV5-4	CASSLSIDSLQETQYF	TGTGCCAGCAGCTTGTCCATCGACAGCCTCCAAGAGACCCAGTACTTC
few	TRBJ1-4	NA	TRBV6-1	CASSVREGWEKLFF	TGTGCCAGCAGTGTAAGGGAGGGCTGGGAAAAACTGTTTTTT
NA	TRBJ2-3	TRBD2	TRBV3-1	CASSQMGTSGDRTDTQYF	TGTGCCAGCAGCCAGATGGGGACTAGCGGGGACCGCACAGATACGCAGTATTTT
NA	TRBJ2-7	NA	TRBV28	CASSFLGYEQYF	TGTGCCAGCAGTTTTCTCGGCTACGAGCAGTACTTC
NA	TRBJ2-1	NA	TRBV2	CASRRQSSYNEQFF	TGTGCCAGCAGAAGGCAGAGCTCCTACAATGAGCAGTTCTTC
few	TRBJ2-5	NA	TRBV6-5	CASRRTRSQETQYF	TGTGCCAGCAGAAGAACTAGAAGCCAAGAGACCCAGTACTTC
medium-sized	TRBJ2-3	NA	TRBV7-2	CASSLDGGSTDTQYF	TGTGCCAGCAGCTTAGATGGGGGAAGCACAGATACGCAGTATTTT
NA	TRBJ2-7	TRBD1	TRBV5-6	CASSSWTGGDEQYF	TGTGCCAGCAGCTCCTGGACAGGGGGCGACGAGCAGTACTTC
many	TRBJ1-6	NA	TRBV20-1	CSAREAHTGNSPLHF	TGCAGTGCTAGAGAGGCGCACACAGGAAATTCACCCCTCCACTTT
few	TRBJ2-1	NA	TRBV11-2	CASSFSGAISYNEQFF	TGTGCCAGCAGCTTTTCCGGGGCCATCTCCTACAATGAGCAGTTCTTC
NA	TRBJ2-7	NA	TRBV21-1	CASSKWGSRTSGRVNHEQYF	TGTGCCAGCAGCAAATGGGGGAGTAGGACTAGCGGGAGGGTCAACCACGAGCAGTACTTC
NA	TRBJ1-1	NA	TRBV6-2/TRBV6-3	CASSYHGMNTEAFF	TGTGCCAGCAGTTACCACGGCATGAACACTGAAGCTTTCTTT
many	TRBJ1-1	TRBD1	TRBV7-2	CASSFRGRDTEAFF	TGTGCCAGCAGCTTCAGGGGGCGGGACACTGAAGCTTTCTTT
many	TRBJ2-1	TRBD2	TRBV20-1	CSAPTSGGNEQFF	TGCAGTGCTCCGACTAGCGGGGGAAATGAGCAGTTCTTC
few	TRBJ1-2	NA	TRBV5-1	CASSLGAASNYGYTF	TGCGCCAGCAGCTTGGGAGCAGCTTCGAACTATGGCTACACCTTC
few	TRBJ1-2	TRBD1	TRBV12-3/TRBV12-4	CASSLEAGGRYGYTF	TGTGCCAGCAGTTTGGAAGCAGGGGGCAGGTATGGCTACACCTTC
once	TRBJ2-3	NA	TRBV20-1	CSARGPTDTQYF	TGCAGTGCTAGAGGACCCACAGATACGCAGTATTTT